Listed below are T cell receptor beta chains from one sample, sequenced in a study of shared clonotypes between healthy human individuals. Assay used: immunoSEQ multiplex PCR; TCRdb lists only in-frame clones, some missing. The table shows more than 2,000,000 clones, with around nine tenths occurring only once. The sample comprised naive CD4+ T cells sorted from blood. The receptors stem from a man younger than 30 in good health. Each CDR3 is given without its conserved first and last residue.

TRBV6-6	TRBJ2-3	AGGQATDTQY
TRBV6-5	TRBJ2-7	ASSYSGGSHEQY
TRBV10-2	TRBJ2-3	ATEGLRTQY
TRBV11-2	TRBJ1-4	ASRSGQGTTIREKLF
TRBV10-3	TRBJ2-3	AISDKVQKRLGIPGTDTQY
TRBV28	TRBJ1-6	ASSLLGFPPNNSPLH
TRBV6-5	TRBJ1-6	ASSRGQAADSPLH
TRBV6-5	TRBJ1-1	ASRPDRGRDTEAF
TRBV5-1	TRBJ2-7	ASSGTGLGLSLPYEQY
TRBV7-9	TRBJ1-5	ASSPGINQPQH
TRBV18	TRBJ2-2	ASSPAGTGWTGELF
TRBV9	TRBJ1-5	ASSRGSGQPQH
TRBV12-1	TRBJ2-7	ASSLRDEQY
TRBV13	TRBJ1-6	ASSLMYNSPLH
TRBV6-5	TRBJ1-2	ASSRQGPHGYT
TRBV9	TRBJ2-5	ASSDDLLAGGLGETQY
TRBV6-5	TRBJ2-1	ASSYTSGSIYNEQF
TRBV5-6	TRBJ1-2	ASSLSGVLNYGYT
TRBV2	TRBJ2-1	ASSGLAGVVSYNEQF
TRBV5-1	TRBJ2-2	ASSLEGLNTGELF
TRBV5-4	TRBJ1-4	ASSFGGEKLF
TRBV27	TRBJ1-5	ASGPLTLGYSNQPQH
TRBV6-1	TRBJ1-5	ASRTGTVSNQPQH
TRBV27	TRBJ1-1	ATTLGRDRGTEAF
TRBV7-9	TRBJ2-3	ASSLVGSAQISTDTQY
TRBV6-6	TRBJ1-6	ASSSKGIAYNSPLH
TRBV19	TRBJ2-2	ASSIASFITGPGELF
TRBV10-1	TRBJ2-1	ASSEAGRGHEQF
TRBV6-4	TRBJ1-1	ASRSQGFSTEAF
TRBV5-1	TRBJ2-5	ASSDGQQETQY
TRBV5-1	TRBJ2-1	ASSLVMGLAGPNEQF
TRBV19	TRBJ1-2	ASSIDQRRVYGYT
TRBV4-1	TRBJ2-7	ASSHPGTASYEQY
TRBV11-2	TRBJ2-5	ASSSPRAQETQY
TRBV19	TRBJ1-1	ASSIVGFPEAF
TRBV7-2	TRBJ2-3	ASSRYTDTQY
TRBV29-1	TRBJ1-1	SVGDRGNTEAF
TRBV5-1	TRBJ2-3	ASSLVGSTDTQY
TRBV5-6	TRBJ1-1	ASSLSGGPRGAF
TRBV6-1	TRBJ2-7	ASSGGYEQY
TRBV6-5	TRBJ2-1	ASSSGLAESYNEQF
TRBV7-9	TRBJ2-2	ASSSTDREELF
TRBV7-9	TRBJ2-7	ASSPGQGAIPYEQY
TRBV10-3	TRBJ2-7	AISGGGQDLYEQY
TRBV7-2	TRBJ2-7	ASSLVRVPAGAGTYEQY
TRBV6-6	TRBJ1-1	AGRTEFTEAF
TRBV7-9	TRBJ2-7	ASSFHGGNSYEQY
TRBV11-3	TRBJ2-3	ASSFPGVDTQY
TRBV27	TRBJ1-2	ASSRSGVGYT
TRBV4-1	TRBJ2-3	ASSLQGANTQY
TRBV5-1	TRBJ1-5	ASSLVGDRNQPQH
TRBV18	TRBJ1-4	ASSPFTIGTNEKLF
TRBV5-8	TRBJ2-2	ASSLGRAGELF
TRBV4-1	TRBJ1-2	ASSQGDGSNYGYT
TRBV2	TRBJ1-1	ASNGEMNTEAF